Listed below are T cell receptor beta chains from one sample, sequenced in a study of blood T cell repertoires in COVID-19. Method: immunoSEQ multiplex PCR; TCRdb's copy keeps in-frame clones and lacks some. Of about 210,000 clones in the sample, almost 85% were seen once. The sequenced sample was peripheral blood. The receptor set was obtained from a woman in her thirties or forties with acute or convalescent COVID-19. CDR3s include the opening cysteine and the closing phenylalanine or tryptophan. D genes are given only for firm matches. Part of the rows lack a size; the others show once, few, many or a class for expanded clones.

J gene,V gene,CDR3 length,clone size,D gene,CDR3 protein,CDR3 DNA
TRBJ1-4,TRBV19,17,.,TRBD1,CASTPGQIRTTNEKLFF,TGTGCCAGTACCCCGGGACAGATAAGAACGACTAATGAAAAACTGTTTTTT
TRBJ1-1,TRBV28,16,.,.,CASSLAGASGNTEAFF,TGTGCCAGCAGTTTAGCGGGGGCGAGTGGGAACACTGAAGCTTTCTTT
TRBJ2-5,TRBV7-9,15,.,TRBD1,CASSPTGTVVETQYF,TGTGCCAGCAGCCCCACCGGGACAGTCGTCGAGACCCAGTACTTC
TRBJ2-2,TRBV12-3/TRBV12-4,13,.,.,CASRRTNTGELFF,TGTGCCAGCAGACGGACAAACACCGGGGAGCTGTTTTTT
TRBJ1-2,TRBV6-5,13,.,.,CASAMGSSYGYTF,TGTGCCAGCGCTATGGGCAGCAGCTATGGCTACACCTTC
TRBJ2-1,TRBV4-2,16,.,TRBD2,CASSQEAGGPYNEQFF,TGTGCCAGCAGCCAAGAGGCGGGGGGGCCCTACAATGAGCAGTTCTTC
TRBJ2-3,TRBV18,17,.,.,CASSPQNSAGSTDTQYF,TGTGCCAGCTCACCACAGAATAGCGCTGGGAGCACAGATACGCAGTATTTT
TRBJ2-1,TRBV6-5,13,.,TRBD2,CASSHGTSVEQFF,TGTGCCAGCAGTCACGGGACTAGTGTTGAGCAGTTCTTC
TRBJ2-1,TRBV4-3,14,once,TRBD2,CASSQEAGDNEQFF,TGCGCCAGCAGCCAAGAGGCGGGGGACAATGAGCAGTTCTTC
TRBJ2-1,TRBV27,14,.,TRBD2,CASGGGSKGSEQFF,TGTGCCAGCGGTGGCGGGAGTAAAGGTTCGGAGCAGTTCTTC
TRBJ2-3,TRBV2,14,.,.,CASSGNYITDTQYF,TGTGCCAGCAGTGGGAACTATATCACAGATACGCAGTATTTT
TRBJ2-1,TRBV5-4,16,.,.,CASSPRGAAGYNEQFF,TGTGCCAGCAGCCCCCGCGGGGCGGCAGGCTACAATGAGCAGTTCTTC
TRBJ2-3,TRBV11-2,13,.,.,CASSLVGGDTQYF,TGTGCCAGCAGCTTAGTAGGGGGAGATACGCAGTATTTT
TRBJ1-4,TRBV2,12,.,.,CASSEVEPKLFF,TGTGCCAGCAGTGAAGTAGAGCCAAAACTGTTTTTT
TRBJ2-3,TRBV28,16,.,TRBD2,CASSLRLAGHPDTQYF,TGTGCCAGCAGTCTCCGTCTAGCGGGGCATCCAGATACGCAGTATTTT
TRBJ1-1,TRBV20-1,11,.,TRBD1,CSAYRGTEAFF,TGCAGTGCGTACAGGGGGACTGAAGCTTTCTTT
TRBJ1-1,TRBV7-3,13,.,.,CASSLREGTEAFF,TGTGCCAGCAGCTTAAGGGAGGGAACTGAAGCTTTCTTT
TRBJ2-7,TRBV9,16,.,TRBD2,CASSVPPNSASGSPLF,TGTGCCAGCAGCGTACCCCCCAATTCGGCTAGCGGGAGCCCCCTATTC
TRBJ1-5,TRBV7-3,14,.,TRBD1,CASSYRGGNQPQHF,TGTGCCAGCAGTTACAGGGGAGGCAATCAGCCCCAGCATTTT
TRBJ2-3,TRBV6-6,16,.,TRBD2,CASRSGIAGVTDTQYF,TGTGCCAGCCGATCGGGGATAGCGGGAGTCACAGATACGCAGTATTTT
TRBJ1-4,TRBV10-3,13,.,.,CASSGLGNEKLFF,TGTGCCAGTTCGGGACTGGGAAATGAAAAACTGTTTTTT
TRBJ2-7,TRBV19,13,once,.,CASSIQGGYEQYF,TGTGCCAGTAGTATCCAGGGTGGGTACGAGCAGTACTTC
TRBJ2-1,TRBV7-9,14,.,.,CASSPVWPSDEQFF,TGTGCCAGCAGTCCTGTCTGGCCTTCCGATGAGCAGTTCTTC
TRBJ2-3,TRBV11-2,14,few,TRBD2,CASSPAGQFDTQYF,TGTGCCAGCAGCCCAGCGGGGCAGTTTGATACGCAGTATTTT
TRBJ2-7,TRBV7-2,17,.,TRBD2,CASSLALSGRASYEQYF,TGTGCCAGCAGCTTAGCCCTTAGCGGGAGGGCCTCCTACGAGCAGTACTTC
TRBJ1-2,TRBV29-1,12,.,TRBD1,CSGGTALRGYTF,TGCAGCGGGGGGACAGCTCTCCGTGGCTACACCTTC
TRBJ2-7,TRBV6-5,14,.,TRBD1,CASSLRDRGYEQYF,TGTGCCAGCAGTCTCCGGGACAGGGGCTACGAGCAGTACTTC